These 19 T cell receptor beta chains were sequenced from one sample in a study of Ad26.COV2.S vaccination and SARS-CoV-2 variants. This sample's treatment: roughly 20 received Ad26.COV2.S at low or high dose, single or two shots; 5 received placebo; per-sample allocation not given. At day 63 after the first vaccine or placebo injection, samples were drawn. Here immunoSEQ multiplex PCR was the method, and the copy in TCRdb shows in-frame clones only, minus some. The sample contains roughly 320,000 clones, about 82% of which appear only once. The material was peripheral blood, obtained in a trial of Ad26.COV2.S vaccine versus placebo. These receptor sequences come from a person aged 18-65 years who received the Ad26.COV2.S COVID-19 vaccine or a placebo.

The chain carries TRBV5-1 and TRBJ2-7; the match to TRBD2 covers 8 bases. The CDR3 is made up of 14 amino acids. Germline lookup yields CDR1 SGHRS and CDR2 YFSETQ. The J segment lost 2 bases and the V segment lost 1 base, leaving 2 bases of the junction unmatched. CDR3: CASSLWRGAYEQYF. As DNA, the CDR3 is TGCGCCAGCAGCTTGTGGCGGGGGGCCTACGAGCAGTACTTC.

The chain links TRBV11-3 to TRBJ2-1; 13 bases match TRBD2. V trimming: 4 bases; J trimming: 7 bases; junction bases outside the gene matches: 4. Germline-derived CDR1 and CDR2 are SGHNT and YENEEA. The CDR3 has 15 amino acids. The CDR3 spells CASSSRTSGGNEQFF. The CDR3 nucleotides are TGTGCCAGCAGCTCGCGGACTAGCGGGGGAAATGAGCAGTTCTTC.

This chain links TRBV11-2 with TRBJ2-7, with D uncertain. Per germline, CDR1 SGHAT and CDR2 FQNNGV. Trimming took off 4 bases at V and 4 bases at J, with 5 bases between the two ends. The CDR3 is 11 amino acids. CDR3: CASSSAYEQYF. The DNA for the CDR3 is TGTGCCAGCAGCTCCGCATACGAGCAGTACTTC.

The rearrangement joins TRBV7-2 to TRBJ2-3; 9 positions match TRBD1. The germline V gene encodes CDR1 SGHTA and CDR2 FQGNSA. This CDR3 spans 16 amino acids. J lost 6 bases, V lost 5 bases, and 12 bases had no gene match. CDR3 nucleotides: TGTGCCAGCAGCCCCCCGGGGACAGGGAGAGGCGATACGCAGTATTTT. This translates into CASSPPGTGRGDTQYF. Filled out from reference TRBV7-2 and TRBJ2-3, the complete variable domain reads GAGVSQSPSNKVTEKGKDVELRCDPISGHTALYWYRQSLGQGLEFLIYFQGNSAPDKSGLPSDRFSAERTGGSVSTLTIQRTQQEDSAVYLCASSPPGTGRGDTQYFGPGTRLTVL.

In this sample, this clone turned up a few times. CDR3 residues: CASSPIGGTGYTF. DNA of the CDR3: TGCGCCAGCAGCCCGATTGGGGGTACTGGCTACACCTTC. The chain couples TRBV5-1 to TRBJ1-2, with D possibly being TRBD1 (5 bases). Germline loops: CDR1 SGHRS, CDR2 YFSETQ. The CDR3 spans 13 residues. V dropped 4 bases and J dropped 7 bases, with 14 bases sitting between them.

The chain recombines TRBV28 with TRBJ1-1; D is undetermined. Per germline, CDR1 MDHEN and CDR2 SYDVKM. The CDR3 has 14 residues. V lost 0 bases to trimming and J lost 6 bases, with 11 bases between them. The CDR3 spells CASSLWEGRPEAFF. In DNA form, the CDR3 reads TGTGCCAGCAGTTTATGGGAGGGCAGGCCTGAAGCTTTCTTT.

Here the CDR3 DNA reads TGTGCCAGCAGAACAGACAGTCACCGCGAGCAGTACTTC. Translating gives CASRTDSHREQYF. This chain joins TRBV6-6 and TRBJ2-7, with D perhaps TRBD1 (5 bases). The CDR3 runs 13 residues. Trimming left V 6 bases short and J 6 bases short, with 15 bases between. Germline CDR1 is MNHNY and CDR2 is SVGAGI (reference sequence).

This chain uses TRBV12-2 with TRBJ1-2; the table's TRBD1 call for D was not verified on the DNA. TRBV12-2 is labeled a pseudogene. The CDR3 is 14 amino acids. The CDR3 nucleotides read TGTGCAAGTCGCTTCCAGGGGGCGAACTATGGCTACACCTTC. It translates to CASRFQGANYGYTF.

V gene TRBV5-1 combines with J gene TRBJ1-6; D might be TRBD1 (5 bases). The CDR3 contains 14 residues. CDR1 is SGHRS and CDR2 is YFSETQ in the germline V gene. Trimming removed 1 base from V and 8 bases from J, with 10 bases in between. CDR3 sequence: CASSLTGEDSPLHF. CDR3 DNA: TGCGCCAGCAGCTTGACGGGGGAAGATTCACCCCTCCACTTT.

This chain links TRBV29-1 with TRBJ1-2; 8 nucleotides match TRBD1. The CDR3 loop spans 11 amino acids. V lost 6 bases and J lost 8; bases outside the gene matches: 5. Germline V gives CDR1 SQVTM, CDR2 ANQGSEA. CDR3 sequence: CSVQGAGGYTF. The CDR3 DNA is TGCAGCGTGCAGGGGGCCGGAGGCTACACCTTC.

The J gene is TRBJ1-6, the V gene TRBV11-3; no definite D call. The ends were cut back, 5 bases at V and 2 bases at J, with 13 bases in the middle. This CDR3 region has 16 residues. Germline V CDR1 and CDR2: SGHNT, YENEEA. CDR3 sequence reads: CASSRADLAYNSPLHF. The CDR3 DNA sequence: TGTGCCAGCAGCCGAGCTGACCTGGCCTATAATTCACCCCTCCACTTT.

This clone has just one count. The V call is TRBV9, the J call TRBJ1-2, with 9 bases fitting TRBD1. After removal of 4 bases from V and 5 bases from J, the junction contained 12 bases not matched to a gene. There are 16 residues in the CDR3. Germline CDR1 and CDR2: SGDLS and YYNGEE. The CDR3 sequence is CASSRGQGRNSYGYTF. For the CDR3, the DNA is TGTGCCAGCAGCAGGGGACAGGGACGTAACTCTTATGGCTACACCTTC.

The chain couples TRBV5-1 to TRBJ2-3; TRBD1 might be the D (6 bases). Trimming left V 0 bases short and J 3 bases short, with 17 bases between. Per the germline V gene, CDR1 is SGHRS and CDR2 is YFSETQ. The CDR3 contains 17 residues. Here the CDR3 DNA reads TGCGCCAGCAGCTTGGCCCTTAGGGGGAGTGAGACAGATACGCAGTATTTT. It encodes CASSLALRGSETDTQYF.

The V call is TRBV6-5, the J call TRBJ1-6, with 7 bases that match TRBD1. Germline V gene data show CDR1 as MNHEY and CDR2 as SVGAGI. The V segment lost 2 bases and the J segment 8 bases; nucleotides outside the gene matches: 6. This CDR3 contains 15 residues. The CDR3 region is CASSYIGGSDSPLHF. The CDR3 DNA is TGTGCCAGCAGTTACATAGGGGGCAGCGATTCACCCCTCCACTTT.

The V call is TRBV7-9, the J call TRBJ2-2; a weak D match, TRBD1 (6 bases). V gave up 3 bases and J gave up 4 bases, with 21 bases separating them. This CDR3 has 18 amino acids. Germline CDR1 SEHNR, CDR2 FQNEAQ (reference sequence). CDR3 sequence (DNA): TGTGCCAGCAGCTTGGGGATTAGACAGGCTGTCTCCACCGGGGAGCTGTTTTTT. Its protein is CASSLGIRQAVSTGELFF.

The V gene is TRBV7-9, the J gene TRBJ1-2; 12 nucleotides align to TRBD1. V lost 5 bases and J lost 7; bases outside the gene matches: 11. Germline V gene data show CDR1 as SEHNR and CDR2 as FQNEAQ (reference sequence). The CDR3 loop spans 16 amino acids. The CDR3 is CASSNSMGQGALGYTF. The CDR3 nucleotides are TGTGCCAGCAGCAACTCTATGGGACAGGGGGCGCTTGGCTACACCTTC.

The rearrangement links TRBV25-1 to TRBJ1-2; the D gene is possibly TRBD1 (5 bases). The CDR3 is 15 amino acids. Germline V CDR1 and CDR2: MGHDK, SYGVNS. The V end lost 4 bases, the J end lost 4 bases, and 16 bases lay between the germline ends. CDR3: CASSATGTPSYGYTF. In DNA, the CDR3 is TGTGCCAGCAGTGCAACCGGGACCCCTTCCTATGGCTACACCTTC.

As DNA, the CDR3 is TGTGCCAGCAGCTCGGGTTTGAAGGAAAAACTGTTTTTT. Amino acid sequence: CASSSGLKEKLFF. V usage is TRBV5-8 and J usage is TRBJ1-4, with unresolved D. CDR3 length equals 13 residues. Per germline, CDR1 SGHTS and CDR2 YDEGEE. V lost 3 bases and J lost 8, with 11 bases in between.

This sequence joins TRBV2 and TRBJ2-7, with 7 nucleotides matching TRBD2. CDR1 SNHLY and CDR2 FYNNEI come from the germline V gene. The CDR3 consists of 14 residues. The junction had 9 bases not matched to a gene; V was cut back by 8 bases and J by 2 bases. CDR3 nucleotides: TGTGCCAGCTCCACAGCGGGGTTTCCCTACGAGCAGTACTTC. It yields the protein CASSTAGFPYEQYF.